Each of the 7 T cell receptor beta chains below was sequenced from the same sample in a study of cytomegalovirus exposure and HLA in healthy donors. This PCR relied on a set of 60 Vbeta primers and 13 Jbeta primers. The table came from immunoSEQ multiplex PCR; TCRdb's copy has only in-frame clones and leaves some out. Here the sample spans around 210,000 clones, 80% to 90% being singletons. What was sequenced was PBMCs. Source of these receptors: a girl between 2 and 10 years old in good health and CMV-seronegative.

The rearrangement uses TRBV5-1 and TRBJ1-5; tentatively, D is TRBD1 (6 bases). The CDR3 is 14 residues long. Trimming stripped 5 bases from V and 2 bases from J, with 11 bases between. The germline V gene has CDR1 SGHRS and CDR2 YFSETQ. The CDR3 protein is CASSWGGGNQPQHF. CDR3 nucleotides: TGCGCCAGCAGTTGGGGGGGCGGCAATCAGCCCCAGCATTTT. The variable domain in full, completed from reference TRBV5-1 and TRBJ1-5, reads KAGVTQTPRYLIKTRGQQVTLSCSPISGHRSVSWYQQTPGQGLQFLFEYFSETQRNKGNFPGRFSGRQFSNSRSEMNVSTLELGDSALYLCASSWGGGNQPQHFGDGTRLSIL.

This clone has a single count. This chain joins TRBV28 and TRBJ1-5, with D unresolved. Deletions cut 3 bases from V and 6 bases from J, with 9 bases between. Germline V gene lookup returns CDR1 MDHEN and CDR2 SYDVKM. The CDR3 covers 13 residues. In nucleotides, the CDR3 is TGTGCCAGCAGTTTGCTGGGGAGTCAGCCCCAGCATTTT. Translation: CASSLLGSQPQHF.

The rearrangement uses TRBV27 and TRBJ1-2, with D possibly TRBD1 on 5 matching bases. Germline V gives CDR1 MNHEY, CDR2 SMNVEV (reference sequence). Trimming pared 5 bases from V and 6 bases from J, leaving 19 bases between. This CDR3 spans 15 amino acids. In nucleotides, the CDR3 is TGTGCCAGCAGTCCCACCCCGGGACTTTCCCATGGCTACACCTTC. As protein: CASSPTPGLSHGYTF.

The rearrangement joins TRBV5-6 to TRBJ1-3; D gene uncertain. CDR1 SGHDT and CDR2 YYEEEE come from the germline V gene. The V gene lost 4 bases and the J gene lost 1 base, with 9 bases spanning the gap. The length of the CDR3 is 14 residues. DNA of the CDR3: TGTGCCAGCAGCCTCCCGGGTTCTGGAAACACCATATATTTT. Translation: CASSLPGSGNTIYF.

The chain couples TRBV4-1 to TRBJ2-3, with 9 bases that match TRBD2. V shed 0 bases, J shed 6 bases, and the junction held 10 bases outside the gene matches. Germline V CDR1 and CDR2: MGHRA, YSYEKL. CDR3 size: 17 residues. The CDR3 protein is CASSQESGRGGPDTQYF. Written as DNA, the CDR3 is TGCGCCAGCAGCCAAGAGTCGGGGCGGGGGGGCCCTGATACGCAGTATTTT.

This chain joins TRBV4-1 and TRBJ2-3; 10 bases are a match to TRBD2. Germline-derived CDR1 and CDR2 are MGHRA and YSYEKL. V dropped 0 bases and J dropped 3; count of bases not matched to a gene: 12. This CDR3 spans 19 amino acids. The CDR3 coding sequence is TGCGCCAGCAGCCAAGAATTCAAGACTAGCGGGCGATATACAGATACGCAGTATTTT. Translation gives CASSQEFKTSGRYTDTQYF.

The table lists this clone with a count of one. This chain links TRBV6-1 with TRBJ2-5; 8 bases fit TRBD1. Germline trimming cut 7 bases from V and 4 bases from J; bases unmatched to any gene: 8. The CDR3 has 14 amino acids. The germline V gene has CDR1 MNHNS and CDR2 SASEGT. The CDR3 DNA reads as TGTGCCAGCACCGAGACAGGGGCGGGAGAGACCCAGTACTTC. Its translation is CASTETGAGETQYF.